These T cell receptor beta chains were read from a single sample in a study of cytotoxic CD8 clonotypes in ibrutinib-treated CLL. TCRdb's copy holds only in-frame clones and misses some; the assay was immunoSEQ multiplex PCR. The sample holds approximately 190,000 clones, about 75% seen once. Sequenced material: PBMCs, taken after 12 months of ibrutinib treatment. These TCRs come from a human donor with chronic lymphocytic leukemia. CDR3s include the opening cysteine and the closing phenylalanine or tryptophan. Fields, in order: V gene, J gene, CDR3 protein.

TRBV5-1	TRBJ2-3	CASQKRGATDTQYF
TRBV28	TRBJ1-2	CASSSSVRAATFYGYTF
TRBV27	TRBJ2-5	CASSFLAGGETQYF
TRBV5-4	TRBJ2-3	CASSFVGGTDTQYF
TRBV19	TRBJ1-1	CASRDRVAGAFF
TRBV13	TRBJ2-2	CASSLGGYLTGELFF
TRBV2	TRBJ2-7	CASKQDGVYEQYF
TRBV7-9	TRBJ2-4	CASSLGFLAGGQNIQYF
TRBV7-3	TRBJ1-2	CASSLVGQGKSGYTF
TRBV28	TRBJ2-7	CASSPRGTGVNEQYF
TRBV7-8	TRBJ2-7	CASSTAGGPLHEQYF
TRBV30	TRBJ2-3	CAWRVDSSTDTQYF
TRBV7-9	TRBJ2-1	CASSYPNTQGEQFF
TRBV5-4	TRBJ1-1	CASSSTAQNTEAFF
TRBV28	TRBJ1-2	CASSLDRVNYGYTF
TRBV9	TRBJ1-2	CASSAQGALYGYTF
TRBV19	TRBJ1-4	CASRGNRGATNEKLFF
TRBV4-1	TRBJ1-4	CASSQQGGSEKLFF
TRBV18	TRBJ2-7	CASSPVGRANEQYF
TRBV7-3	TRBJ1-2	CASSLGLPGLSYGYTF
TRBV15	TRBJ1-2	CATSRRGGGHGYTF
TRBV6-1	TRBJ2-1	CASRPGLAVVEQFF
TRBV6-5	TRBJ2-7	CASSYSGRGYEQYF
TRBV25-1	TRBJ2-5	CASSGPRGPQYF
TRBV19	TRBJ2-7	CASSPSGRSYEQYF